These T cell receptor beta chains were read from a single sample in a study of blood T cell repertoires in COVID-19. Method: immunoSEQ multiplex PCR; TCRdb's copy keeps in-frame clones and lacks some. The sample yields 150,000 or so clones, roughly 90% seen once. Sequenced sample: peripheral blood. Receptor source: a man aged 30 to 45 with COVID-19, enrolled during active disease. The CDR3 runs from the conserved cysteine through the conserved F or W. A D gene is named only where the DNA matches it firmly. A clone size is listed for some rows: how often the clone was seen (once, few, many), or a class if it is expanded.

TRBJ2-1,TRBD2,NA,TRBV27,TGTGCCAGCAGACTAGCGGGAAGGAATGAGCAGTTCTTC,CASRLAGRNEQFF
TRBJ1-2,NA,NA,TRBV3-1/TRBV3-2,TGTGCCAGCAGCCTACGGGTGACGCTCATATACCACTATGGCTACACCTTC,CASSLRVTLIYHYGYTF
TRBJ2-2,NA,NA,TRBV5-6,TGTGCCAGCAGCTTGGCCGGGGGTTTCGCGAACACCGGGGAGCTGTTTTTT,CASSLAGGFANTGELFF
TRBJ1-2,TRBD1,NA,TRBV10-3,TGTGCCATCAGCGAGGGGGCAGCTGGCTACACCTTC,CAISEGAAGYTF
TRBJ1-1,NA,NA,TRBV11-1,TGTGCCAGCAGCCCCAACTGGGGGCGTACAACCGGAGCTTTCTTT,CASSPNWGRTTGAFF
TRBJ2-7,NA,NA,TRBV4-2,TGTGCCAGCAGCCAAGATCCCAGGGGAGACTCCTACGAGCAGTACTTC,CASSQDPRGDSYEQYF
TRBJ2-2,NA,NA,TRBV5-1,TGCGCCAGCAGCTTGGCCCGGGGAACGAACACCGGGGAGCTGTTTTTT,CASSLARGTNTGELFF
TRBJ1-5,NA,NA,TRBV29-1,TGCAGCGTTGGAGGGGAGGGTATGTGGCCCCAGCATTTT,CSVGGEGMWPQHF
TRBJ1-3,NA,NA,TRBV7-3,TGTGCCAGCAGTTCGATCGGGGGGTCTGGAAACACCATATATTTT,CASSSIGGSGNTIYF
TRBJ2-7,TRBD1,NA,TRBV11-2,TGTGCCAGCAGCCTCTGGACAGGGTTCGAGCAGTACTTC,CASSLWTGFEQYF
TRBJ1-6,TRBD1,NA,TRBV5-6,TGTGCCAGCAGCTTGGGACAGGGTTCCTATAATTCACCCCTCCACTTT,CASSLGQGSYNSPLHF
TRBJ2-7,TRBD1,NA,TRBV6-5,TGTGCCAGCAATCCGGGGACAGGGCTCGAGCAGTACTTC,CASNPGTGLEQYF
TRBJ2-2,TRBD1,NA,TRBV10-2,TGCGCCAGCAGTGAGTCGAAAGGGACAGGGCCTTACACCGGGGAGCTGTTTTTT,CASSESKGTGPYTGELFF
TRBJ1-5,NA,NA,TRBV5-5,TGTGCCAGCAGCTTGGGTTCCGGGGGCAATCAGCCCCAGCATTTT,CASSLGSGGNQPQHF
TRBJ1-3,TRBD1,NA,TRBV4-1,TGCGCCAGCAGCCATAGAGGGACAGGGGCTCTCTCTGGAAACACCATATATTTT,CASSHRGTGALSGNTIYF
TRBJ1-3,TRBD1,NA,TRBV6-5,TGTGCCAGCAGCAGACAGGGCAGAAACACCATATATTTT,CASSRQGRNTIYF
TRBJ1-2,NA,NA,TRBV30,TGTGCCTGGACAGTAAATAACTATGGCTACACCTTC,CAWTVNNYGYTF
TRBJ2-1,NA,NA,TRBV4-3,TGCGCCAGCAGCCAAGACAGATTCAGCTCCTACAATGAGCAGTTCTTC,CASSQDRFSSYNEQFF
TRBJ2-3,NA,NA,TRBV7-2,TGTGCCAGCAGCTTAGGCCAGGGGGGAGATACGCAGTATTTT,CASSLGQGGDTQYF
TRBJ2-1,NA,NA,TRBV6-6,TGTGCCAGCAGTTACCGTACAGGGGAGCAGTTCTTC,CASSYRTGEQFF
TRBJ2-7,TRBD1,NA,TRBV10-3,TGTGCCATCAGCGTAACTAGGACAGGGGGACACGAGCAGTACTTC,CAISVTRTGGHEQYF
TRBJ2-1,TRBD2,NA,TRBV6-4,TGTGCCAGCAGCCAGCTAGCGGGCTACAATGAGCAGTTCTTC,CASSQLAGYNEQFF
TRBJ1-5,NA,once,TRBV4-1,TGCGCCAGCAGCCAAGTAACAGGGTCGGGGAGTCAGCCCCAGCATTTT,CASSQVTGSGSQPQHF
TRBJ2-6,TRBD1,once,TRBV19,TGTGCCAGTAGTAGAGGACAGGGGGCTACTGGGGCCAACGTCCTGACTTTC,CASSRGQGATGANVLTF
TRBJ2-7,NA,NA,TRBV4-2,TGTGCCAGCAGCCAGAGGTACCAGGGATTCTACGAGCAGTACTTC,CASSQRYQGFYEQYF
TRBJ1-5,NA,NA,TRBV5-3,TGTGCCAGAAGCGTAGGACGGGACTTTGATAGCAATCAGCCCCAGCATTTT,CARSVGRDFDSNQPQHF
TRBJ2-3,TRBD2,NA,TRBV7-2,TGTGCCAGCAGCCTGGGACTAATCGCTAGCACAGATACGCAGTATTTT,CASSLGLIASTDTQYF
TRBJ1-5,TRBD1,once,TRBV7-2,TGTGCCAGCACTCAAGACAGGGGACAGCCCCAGCATTTT,CASTQDRGQPQHF
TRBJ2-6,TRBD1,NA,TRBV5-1,TGCGCCAGCAGCTTAAGGGGCCAGGGGGCGCGACTATCTGGGGCCAACGTCCTGACTTTC,CASSLRGQGARLSGANVLTF
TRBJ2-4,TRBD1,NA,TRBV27,TGTGCCAGCAGTTGGGACAGGAAACTAGCCAAAAACATTCAGTACTTC,CASSWDRKLAKNIQYF
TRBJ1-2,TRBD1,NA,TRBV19,TGTGCCAGTAGTGGGGACAGGGGGCCTAACTATGGCTACACCTTC,CASSGDRGPNYGYTF
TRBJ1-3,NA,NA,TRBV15,TGTGCCACCAGCAGAGATCTGGGGGCGGCCTCTGGAAACACCATATATTTT,CATSRDLGAASGNTIYF
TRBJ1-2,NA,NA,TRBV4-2,TGTGCCAGCAGCCAAGAGTGGCAGGCCCCCTATGGCTACACCTTC,CASSQEWQAPYGYTF
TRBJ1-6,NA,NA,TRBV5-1,TGCGCCAGCCGACTAATTGTCGGGGGTAGGACCCTCCACTTT,CASRLIVGGRTLHF
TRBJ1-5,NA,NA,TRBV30,TGTGCCTGGACTCCGGGTCACCGAGTCCCTAATCAGCCCCAGCATTTT,CAWTPGHRVPNQPQHF
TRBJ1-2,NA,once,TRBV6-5,TGTGCCAGCACCCAGGGGAGGGACGGCTACACCTTC,CASTQGRDGYTF
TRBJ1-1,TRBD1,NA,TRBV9,TGTGCCAGCAGCGTCCGAGCAAGGGGGCAGGGAACTGAAGCTTTCTTT,CASSVRARGQGTEAFF
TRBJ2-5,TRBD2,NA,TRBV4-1,TGCGCCAGCAGCCAGTTTTCCGGGACTAGCGGGAGGCAAGAGACCCAGTACTTC,CASSQFSGTSGRQETQYF
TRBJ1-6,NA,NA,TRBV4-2,TGTGCCAGCAGCCAGGATACACAGGGATGGGGCTCACCCCTCCACTTT,CASSQDTQGWGSPLHF
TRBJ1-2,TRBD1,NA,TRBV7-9,TGTGCCAGCAGCCAGGGACAGGGGTATGGCTACACCTTC,CASSQGQGYGYTF
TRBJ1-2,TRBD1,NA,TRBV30,TGTGCCTGGGCACAGGGGGATGGCTATGGCTACACCTTC,CAWAQGDGYGYTF
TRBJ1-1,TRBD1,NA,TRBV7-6,TGTGCCAGCAGCTTACCACAGGGGGTGAACACTGAAGCTTTCTTT,CASSLPQGVNTEAFF
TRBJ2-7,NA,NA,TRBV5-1,TGCGCCAGCAGCTTGGACGTCACAGGAACCTACGAGCAGTACTTC,CASSLDVTGTYEQYF
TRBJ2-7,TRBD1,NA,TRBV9,TGTGCCAGCAGCGCGACCGGGACAGACTACGAGCAGTACTTC,CASSATGTDYEQYF
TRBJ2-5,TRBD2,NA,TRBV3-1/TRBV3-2,TGTGCCAGCCGCCTAGCGGGCGTAGAGACCCAGTACTTC,CASRLAGVETQYF
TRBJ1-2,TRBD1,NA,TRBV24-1,TGTGCCACCAGTCCCTCGAACCGAGACAGGGGCTATGGCTACACCTTC,CATSPSNRDRGYGYTF
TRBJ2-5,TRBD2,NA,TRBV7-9,TGTGCCAGCAGCCAATGGACTAGCCAAGAGACCCAGTACTTC,CASSQWTSQETQYF
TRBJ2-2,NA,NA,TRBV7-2,TGTGCCAGCAGCTTAGGGCAGGGAAGCGCCGGGGAGCTGTTTTTT,CASSLGQGSAGELFF
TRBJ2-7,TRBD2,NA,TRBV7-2,TGTGCCAGCAGCTTAAAGCAGGCTAGTAGCGGGGGGGCCTCCTACGAGCAGTACTTC,CASSLKQASSGGASYEQYF
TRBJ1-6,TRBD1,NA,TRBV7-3,TGTGCCAGCAGCTTAATGGGACAGGGGTATAATTCACCCCTCCACTTT,CASSLMGQGYNSPLHF
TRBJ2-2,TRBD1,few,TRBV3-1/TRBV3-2,TGTGCCAGCAGCCATCGGACAGGGGCGAACACCGGGGAGCTGTTTTTT,CASSHRTGANTGELFF
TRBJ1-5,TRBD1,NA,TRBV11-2,TGTGCCAGCAGCAAGGACAGGGGGCGGGAGCAGCCCCAGCATTTT,CASSKDRGREQPQHF
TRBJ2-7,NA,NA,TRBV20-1,TGCAGTGCTAGAAGCGGGCACGAGCAGTACTTC,CSARSGHEQYF
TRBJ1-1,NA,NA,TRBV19,TGTGCCAGTAGTATAGCCCAGCGCTCTGAAGCTTTCTTT,CASSIAQRSEAFF